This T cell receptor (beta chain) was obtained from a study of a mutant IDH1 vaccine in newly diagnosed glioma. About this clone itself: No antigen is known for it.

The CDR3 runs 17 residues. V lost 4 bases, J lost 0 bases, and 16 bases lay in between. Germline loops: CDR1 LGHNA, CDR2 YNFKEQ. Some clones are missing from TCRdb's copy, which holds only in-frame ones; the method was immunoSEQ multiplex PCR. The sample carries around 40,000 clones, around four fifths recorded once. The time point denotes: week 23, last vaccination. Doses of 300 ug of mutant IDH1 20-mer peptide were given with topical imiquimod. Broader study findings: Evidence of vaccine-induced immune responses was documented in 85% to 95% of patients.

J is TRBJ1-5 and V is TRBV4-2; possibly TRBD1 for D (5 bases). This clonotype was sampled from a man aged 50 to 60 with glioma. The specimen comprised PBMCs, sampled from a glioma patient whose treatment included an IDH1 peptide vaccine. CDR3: CASSPGPLGYSNQPQHF. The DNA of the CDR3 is TGTGCCAGCAGCCCGGGACCACTCGGGTATAGCAATCAGCCCCAGCATTTT.